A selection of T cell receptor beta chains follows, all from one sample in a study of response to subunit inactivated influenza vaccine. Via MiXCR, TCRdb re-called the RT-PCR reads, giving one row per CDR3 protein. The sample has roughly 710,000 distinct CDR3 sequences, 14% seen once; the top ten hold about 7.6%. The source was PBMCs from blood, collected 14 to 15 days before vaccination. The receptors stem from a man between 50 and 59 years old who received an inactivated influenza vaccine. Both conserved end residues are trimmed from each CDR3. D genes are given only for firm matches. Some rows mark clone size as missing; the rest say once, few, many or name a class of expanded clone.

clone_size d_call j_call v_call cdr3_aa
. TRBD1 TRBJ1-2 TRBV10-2 ASSPPGQGLNGYT
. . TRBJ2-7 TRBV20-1 SVRQAVSYEQY
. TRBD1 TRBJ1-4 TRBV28 ASSSPGGQNEKLF
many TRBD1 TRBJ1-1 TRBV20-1 SAQRQGPNTEAF
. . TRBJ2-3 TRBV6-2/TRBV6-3 ASTNGDTQY
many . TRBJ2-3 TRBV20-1 SARGLDTQY
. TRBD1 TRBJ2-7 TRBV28 ASSLPGQYGYEQY
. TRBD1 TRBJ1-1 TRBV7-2 ASSPQGGAEEAF
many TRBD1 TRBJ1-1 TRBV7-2 ASSSRGLSTEAF
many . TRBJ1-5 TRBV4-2 ASSQGTLNQPQH
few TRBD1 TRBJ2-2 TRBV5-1 ASSFRDSSTGELF
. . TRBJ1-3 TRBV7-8 ASSLGVSGNTIY
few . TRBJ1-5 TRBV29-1 SVAEGPDQPQH
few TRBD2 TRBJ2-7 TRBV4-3 ASSQEVVGLAGAHEQY
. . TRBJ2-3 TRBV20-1 SARDLRGSRTDTQF
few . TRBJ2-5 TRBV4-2 ASSQGELGETQY